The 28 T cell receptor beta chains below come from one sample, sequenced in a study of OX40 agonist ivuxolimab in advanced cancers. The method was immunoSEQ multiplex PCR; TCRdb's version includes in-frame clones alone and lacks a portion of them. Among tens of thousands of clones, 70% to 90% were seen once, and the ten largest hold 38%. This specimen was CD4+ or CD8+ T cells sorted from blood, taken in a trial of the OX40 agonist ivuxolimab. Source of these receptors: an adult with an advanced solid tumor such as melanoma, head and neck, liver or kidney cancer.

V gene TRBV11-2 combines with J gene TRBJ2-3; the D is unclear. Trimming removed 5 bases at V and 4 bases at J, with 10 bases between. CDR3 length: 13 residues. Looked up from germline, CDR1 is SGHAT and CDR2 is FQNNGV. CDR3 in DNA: TGTGCCAGCAGCCTGGGGTCCGCAGATACGCAGTATTTT. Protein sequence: CASSLGSADTQYF.

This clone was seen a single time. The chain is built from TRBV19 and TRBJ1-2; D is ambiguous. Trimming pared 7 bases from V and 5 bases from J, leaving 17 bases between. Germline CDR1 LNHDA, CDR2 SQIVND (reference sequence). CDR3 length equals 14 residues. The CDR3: CASTLSGSWYGYTF. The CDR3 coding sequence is TGTGCCAGTACCCTATCCGGAAGTTGGTATGGCTACACCTTC.

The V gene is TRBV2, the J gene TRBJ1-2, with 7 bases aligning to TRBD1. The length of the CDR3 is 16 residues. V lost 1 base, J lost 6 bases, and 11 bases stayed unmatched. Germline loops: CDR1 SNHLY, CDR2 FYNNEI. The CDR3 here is CASSEDIRDRGDGYTF. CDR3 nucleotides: TGTGCCAGCAGTGAAGATATTAGGGACAGAGGAGATGGCTACACCTTC.

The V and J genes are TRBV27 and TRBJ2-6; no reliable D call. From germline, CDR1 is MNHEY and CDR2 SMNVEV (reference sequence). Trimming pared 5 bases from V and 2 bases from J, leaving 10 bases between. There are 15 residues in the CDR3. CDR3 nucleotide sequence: TGTGCCAGCAGTCCTATCCCGCCTGGGGCCAACGTCCTGACTTTC. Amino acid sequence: CASSPIPPGANVLTF.

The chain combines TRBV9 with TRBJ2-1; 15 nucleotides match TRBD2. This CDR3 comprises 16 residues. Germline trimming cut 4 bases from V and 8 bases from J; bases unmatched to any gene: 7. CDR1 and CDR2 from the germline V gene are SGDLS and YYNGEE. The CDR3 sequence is CASSPGGLAGGDEQFF. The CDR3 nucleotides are TGTGCCAGCAGCCCAGGGGGACTAGCGGGAGGCGATGAGCAGTTCTTC.

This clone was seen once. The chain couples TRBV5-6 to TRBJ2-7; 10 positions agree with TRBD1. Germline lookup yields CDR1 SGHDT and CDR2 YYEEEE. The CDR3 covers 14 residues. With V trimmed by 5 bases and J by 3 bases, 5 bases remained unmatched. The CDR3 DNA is TGTGCCAGCAGTTACGGGACAGGGGTCTACGAGCAGTACTTC. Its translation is CASSYGTGVYEQYF.

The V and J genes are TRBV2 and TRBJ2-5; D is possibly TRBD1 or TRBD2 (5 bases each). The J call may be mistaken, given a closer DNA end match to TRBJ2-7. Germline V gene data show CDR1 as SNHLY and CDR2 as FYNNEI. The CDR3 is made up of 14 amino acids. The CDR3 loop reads CASSEVGVSYEQYF. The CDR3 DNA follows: TGTGCCAGCAGTGAAGTGGGGGTTAGCTACGAGCAGTACTTC.

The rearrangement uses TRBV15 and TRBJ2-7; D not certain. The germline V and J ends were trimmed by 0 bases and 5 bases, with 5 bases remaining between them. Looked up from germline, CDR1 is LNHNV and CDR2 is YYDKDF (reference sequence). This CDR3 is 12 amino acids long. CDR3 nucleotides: TGTGCCACCAGCAGAGATACGGACGAGCAGTACTTC. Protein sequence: CATSRDTDEQYF.

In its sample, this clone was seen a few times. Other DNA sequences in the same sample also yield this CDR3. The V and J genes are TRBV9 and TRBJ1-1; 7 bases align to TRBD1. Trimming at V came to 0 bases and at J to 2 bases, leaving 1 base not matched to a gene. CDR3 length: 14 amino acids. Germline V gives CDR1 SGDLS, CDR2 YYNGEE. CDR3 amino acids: CASSVEGGNTEAFF. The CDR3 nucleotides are TGTGCCAGCAGCGTAGAAGGGGGCAACACTGAAGCTTTCTTT.

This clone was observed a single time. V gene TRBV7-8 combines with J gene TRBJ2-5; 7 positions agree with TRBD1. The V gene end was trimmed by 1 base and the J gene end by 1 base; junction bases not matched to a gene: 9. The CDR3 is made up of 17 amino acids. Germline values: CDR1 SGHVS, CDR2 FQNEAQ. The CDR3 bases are TGTGCCAGCAGCTTAGAGGGAGCAGGGGGTTTCCAAGAGACCCAGTACTTC. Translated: CASSLEGAGGFQETQYF.

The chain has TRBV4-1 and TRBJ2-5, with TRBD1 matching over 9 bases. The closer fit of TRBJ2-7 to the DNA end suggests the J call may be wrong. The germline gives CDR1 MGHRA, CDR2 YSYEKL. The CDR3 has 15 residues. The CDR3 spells CASSQVGTGSSEQYF. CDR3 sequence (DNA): TGCGCCAGCAGCCAAGTCGGGACAGGGTCATCCGAGCAGTACTTC.

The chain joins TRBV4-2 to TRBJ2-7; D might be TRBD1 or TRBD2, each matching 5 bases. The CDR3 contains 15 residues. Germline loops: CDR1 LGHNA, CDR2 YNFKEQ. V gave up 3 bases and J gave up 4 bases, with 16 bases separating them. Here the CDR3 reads CASSHRDRGRYEQYF. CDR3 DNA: TGTGCCAGCAGCCACCGTGATAGGGGACGTTACGAGCAGTACTTC.

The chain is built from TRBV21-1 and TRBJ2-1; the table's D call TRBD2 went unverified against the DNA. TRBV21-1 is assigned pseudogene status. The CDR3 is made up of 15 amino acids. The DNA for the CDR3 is TGTGCCAGCAGCAGCCCGGAGGGCCTTGTGGATGAGCAGTTCTTC. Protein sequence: CASSSPEGLVDEQFF.

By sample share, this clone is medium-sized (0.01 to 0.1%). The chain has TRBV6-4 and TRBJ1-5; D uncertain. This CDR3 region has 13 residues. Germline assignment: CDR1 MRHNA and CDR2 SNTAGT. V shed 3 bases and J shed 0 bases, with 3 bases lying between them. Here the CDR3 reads CASSEGSNQPQHF. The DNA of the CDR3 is TGTGCCAGCAGTGAGGGTAGCAATCAGCCCCAGCATTTT.

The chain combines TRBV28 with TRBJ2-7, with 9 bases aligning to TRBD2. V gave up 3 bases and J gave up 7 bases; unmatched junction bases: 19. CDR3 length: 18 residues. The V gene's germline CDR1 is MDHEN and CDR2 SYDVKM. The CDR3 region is CASSFIISGRPPSDEQYF. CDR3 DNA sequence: TGTGCCAGCAGTTTTATTATCAGCGGGAGGCCCCCATCTGATGAGCAGTACTTC.

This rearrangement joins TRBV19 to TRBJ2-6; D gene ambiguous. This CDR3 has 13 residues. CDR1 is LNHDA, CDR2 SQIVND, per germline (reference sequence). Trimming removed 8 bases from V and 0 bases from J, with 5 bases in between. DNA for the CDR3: TGTGCCAGTTTGGCCTCTGGGGCCAACGTCCTGACTTTC. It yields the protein CASLASGANVLTF.

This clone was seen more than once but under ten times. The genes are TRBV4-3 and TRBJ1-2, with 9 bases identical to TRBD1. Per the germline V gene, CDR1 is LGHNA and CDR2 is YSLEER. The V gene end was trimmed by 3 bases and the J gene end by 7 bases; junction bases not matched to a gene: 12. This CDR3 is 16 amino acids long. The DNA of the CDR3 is TGCGCCAGCAGCCAGACCCCCGGGACAGGGAATCCTGGCTACACCTTC. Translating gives CASSQTPGTGNPGYTF.

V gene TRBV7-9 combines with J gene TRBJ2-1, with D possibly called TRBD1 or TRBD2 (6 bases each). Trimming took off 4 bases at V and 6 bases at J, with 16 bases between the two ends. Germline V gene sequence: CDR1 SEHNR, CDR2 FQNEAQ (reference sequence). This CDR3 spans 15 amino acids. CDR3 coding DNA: TGTGCCAGCAGCTCGACAGGAGGGGGGTTCAATGAGCAGTTCTTC. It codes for CASSSTGGGFNEQFF.

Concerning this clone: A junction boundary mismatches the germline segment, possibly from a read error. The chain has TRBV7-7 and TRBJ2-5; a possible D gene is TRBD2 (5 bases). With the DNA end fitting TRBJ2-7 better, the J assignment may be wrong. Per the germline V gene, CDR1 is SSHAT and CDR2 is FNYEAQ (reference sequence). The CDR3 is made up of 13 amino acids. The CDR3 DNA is TGTGCTAGCAGCTTAACCGAGGGCTACGAGCAGTACTTC. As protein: CASSLTEGYEQYF.

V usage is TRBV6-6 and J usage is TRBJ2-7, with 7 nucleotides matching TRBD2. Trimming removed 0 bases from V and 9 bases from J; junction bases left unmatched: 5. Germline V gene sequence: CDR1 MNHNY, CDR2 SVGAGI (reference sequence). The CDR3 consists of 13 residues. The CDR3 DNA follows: TGTGCCAGCAGTTACTCGATTGGGGGGGGGCAGTACTTC. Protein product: CASSYSIGGGQYF.

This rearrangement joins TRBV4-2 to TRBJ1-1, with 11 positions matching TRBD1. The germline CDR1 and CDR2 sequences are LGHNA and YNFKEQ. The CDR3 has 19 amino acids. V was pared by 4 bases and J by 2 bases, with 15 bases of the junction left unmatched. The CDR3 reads CASSRPPPGTGGANTEAFF. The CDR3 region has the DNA TGTGCCAGCAGCCGCCCCCCCCCGGGGACAGGGGGGGCAAACACTGAAGCTTTCTTT.

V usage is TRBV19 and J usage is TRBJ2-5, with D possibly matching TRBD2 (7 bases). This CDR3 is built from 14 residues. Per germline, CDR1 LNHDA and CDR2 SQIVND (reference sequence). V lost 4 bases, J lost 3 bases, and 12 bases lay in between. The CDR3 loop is CASSTLGGEETQYF. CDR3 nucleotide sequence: TGTGCCAGTAGTACGCTAGGGGGGGAAGAGACCCAGTACTTC.

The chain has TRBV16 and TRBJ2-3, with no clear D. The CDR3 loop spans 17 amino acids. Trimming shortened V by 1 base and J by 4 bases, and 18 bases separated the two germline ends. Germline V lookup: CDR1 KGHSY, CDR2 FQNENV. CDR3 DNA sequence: TGTGCCAGCAGCCAATTCGAGCCAGTCGATAAGGCAGATACGCAGTATTTT. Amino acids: CASSQFEPVDKADTQYF. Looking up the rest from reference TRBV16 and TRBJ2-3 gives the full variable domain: GEEVAQTPKHLVRGEGQKAKLYCAPIKGHSYVFWYQQVLKNEFKFLISFQNENVFDETGMPKERFSAKCLPNSPCSLEIQATKLEDSAVYFCASSQFEPVDKADTQYFGPGTRLTVL.

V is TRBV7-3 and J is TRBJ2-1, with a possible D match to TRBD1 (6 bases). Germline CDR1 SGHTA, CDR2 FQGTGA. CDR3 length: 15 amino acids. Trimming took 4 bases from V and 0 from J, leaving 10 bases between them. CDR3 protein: CASSSGHSSYNEQFF. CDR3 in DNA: TGTGCCAGCAGCTCGGGACACAGCTCCTACAATGAGCAGTTCTTC. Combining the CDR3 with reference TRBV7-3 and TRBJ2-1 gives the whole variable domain GAGVSQTPSNKVTEKGKYVELRCDPISGHTALYWYRQSLGQGPEFLIYFQGTGAADDSGLPNDRFFAVRPEGSVSTLKIQRTERGDSAVYLCASSSGHSSYNEQFFGPGTRLTVL.

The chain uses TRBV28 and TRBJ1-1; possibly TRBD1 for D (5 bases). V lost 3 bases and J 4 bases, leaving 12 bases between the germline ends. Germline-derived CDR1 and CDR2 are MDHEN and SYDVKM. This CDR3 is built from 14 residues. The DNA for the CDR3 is TGTGCCAGCAGTTTCAGAGGGGAGGCCACTGAAGCTTTCTTT. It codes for CASSFRGEATEAFF.

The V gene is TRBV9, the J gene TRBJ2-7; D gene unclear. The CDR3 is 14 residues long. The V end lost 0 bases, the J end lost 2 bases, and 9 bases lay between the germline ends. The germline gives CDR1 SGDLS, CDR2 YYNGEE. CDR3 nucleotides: TGTGCCAGCAGCGTAGATCCTGATACCTACGAGCAGTACTTC. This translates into CASSVDPDTYEQYF. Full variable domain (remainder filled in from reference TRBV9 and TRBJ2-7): DSGVTQTPKHLITATGQRVTLRCSPRSGDLSVYWYQQSLDQGLQFLIQYYNGEERAKGNILERFSAQQFPDLHSELNLSSLELGDSALYFCASSVDPDTYEQYFGPGTRLTVT.

The CDR3 spells CASSEQLLNTEAFF. CDR3 DNA sequence: TGTGCCAGCAGTGAACAGTTGTTGAACACTGAAGCTTTCTTT. V gene TRBV6-1 combines with J gene TRBJ1-1; D unresolved. Germline assignment: CDR1 MNHNS and CDR2 SASEGT. With 2 bases removed from V and 0 bases from J, the gap between germline ends came to 7 bases. The CDR3 contains 14 residues.

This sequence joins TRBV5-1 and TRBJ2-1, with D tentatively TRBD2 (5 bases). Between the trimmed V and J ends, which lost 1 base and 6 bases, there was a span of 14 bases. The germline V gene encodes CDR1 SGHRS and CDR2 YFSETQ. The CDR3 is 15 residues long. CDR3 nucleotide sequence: TGCGCCAGCAGCTTGACCACGGGGATCAGCAATGAGCAGTTCTTC. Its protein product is CASSLTTGISNEQFF.